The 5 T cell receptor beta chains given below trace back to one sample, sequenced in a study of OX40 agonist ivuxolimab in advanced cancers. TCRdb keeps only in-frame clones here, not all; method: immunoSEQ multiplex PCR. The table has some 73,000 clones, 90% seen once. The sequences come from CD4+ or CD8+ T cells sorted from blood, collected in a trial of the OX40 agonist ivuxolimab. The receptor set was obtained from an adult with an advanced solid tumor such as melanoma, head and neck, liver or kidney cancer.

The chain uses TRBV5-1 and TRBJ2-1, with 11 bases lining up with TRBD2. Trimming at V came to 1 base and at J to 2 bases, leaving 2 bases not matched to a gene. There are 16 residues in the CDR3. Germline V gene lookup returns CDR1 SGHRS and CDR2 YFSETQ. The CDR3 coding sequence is TGCGCCAGCAGCTTGCTAGCGGGAGGTGCCTACAATGAGCAGTTCTTC. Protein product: CASSLLAGGAYNEQFF.

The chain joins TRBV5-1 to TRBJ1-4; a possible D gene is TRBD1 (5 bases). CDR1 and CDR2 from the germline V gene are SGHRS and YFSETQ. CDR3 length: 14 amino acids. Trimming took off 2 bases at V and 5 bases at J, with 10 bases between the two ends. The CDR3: CASSFSTGNEKLFF. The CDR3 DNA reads TGCGCCAGCAGCTTCAGTACAGGCAATGAAAAACTGTTTTTT.

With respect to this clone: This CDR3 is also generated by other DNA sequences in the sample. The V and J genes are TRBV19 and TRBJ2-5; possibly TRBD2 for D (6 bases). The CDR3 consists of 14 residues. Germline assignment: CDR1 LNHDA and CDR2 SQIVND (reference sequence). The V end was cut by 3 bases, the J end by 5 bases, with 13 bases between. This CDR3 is CASSIGGARETQYF. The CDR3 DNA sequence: TGTGCCAGTAGTATTGGAGGGGCAAGGGAGACCCAGTACTTC.

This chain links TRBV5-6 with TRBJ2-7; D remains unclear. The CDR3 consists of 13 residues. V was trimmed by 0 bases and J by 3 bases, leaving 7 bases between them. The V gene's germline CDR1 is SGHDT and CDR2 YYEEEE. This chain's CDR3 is CASSLGPGYEQYF. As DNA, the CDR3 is TGTGCCAGCAGCTTGGGTCCAGGCTACGAGCAGTACTTC.

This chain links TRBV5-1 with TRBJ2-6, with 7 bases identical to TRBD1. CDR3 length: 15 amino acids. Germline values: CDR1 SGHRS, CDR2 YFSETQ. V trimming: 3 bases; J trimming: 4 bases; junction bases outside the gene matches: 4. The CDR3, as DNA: TGCGCCAGCAGCTCTACAGGGGCCGGGGCCAACGTCCTGACTTTC. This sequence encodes CASSSTGAGANVLTF.